A single sample gave rise to the 22 T cell receptor beta chains below, sequenced in a study of blood T cell repertoires in COVID-19. Some clones are missing from TCRdb's copy, which holds only in-frame ones; the method was immunoSEQ multiplex PCR. Among fewer than 65,000 clones listed, 75% to 90% were seen once. The specimen was peripheral blood. These receptors were obtained from a man aged 55-75 years with acute or convalescent COVID-19.

The rearrangement uses TRBV5-1 and TRBJ2-1, with TRBD2 matching 10 bases. Germline V gene lookup returns CDR1 SGHRS and CDR2 YFSETQ. The CDR3 sequence is 14 residues long. J gave up 7 bases and V 5 bases, and 6 bases lay outside the gene matches. The DNA for the CDR3 is TGCGCCAGCAGATCTAGCGGGAGTAGGAATGAGCAGTTCTTC. It encodes CASRSSGSRNEQFF.

This sequence joins TRBV5-1 and TRBJ2-7, with 9 bases fitting TRBD2. Germline lookup yields CDR1 SGHRS and CDR2 YFSETQ. The CDR3 consists of 15 residues. J lost 5 bases, V lost 4 bases, and 10 bases had no gene match. The CDR3, as DNA: TGCGCCAGCAGCCCGGGACTAGCTCTTCCCAACGAGCAGTACTTC. Translated, it gives CASSPGLALPNEQYF.

This chain links TRBV24-1 with TRBJ1-5, with TRBD1 identical over 8 bases. The CDR3 runs 15 residues. After removal of 6 bases from V and 3 bases from J, the junction contained 6 bases not matched to a gene. CDR1 is KGHDR and CDR2 is SFDVKD in the germline V gene. In DNA, the CDR3 is TGTGCCACCAGTCCCGGACAGGGCTACAATCAGCCCCAGCATTTT. Protein sequence: CATSPGQGYNQPQHF.

The CDR3 coding sequence is TGTGCCAGTAGTTCCCGACAGGGTCCCTATGGCTACACCTTC. Translating gives CASSSRQGPYGYTF. The V call is TRBV19, the J call TRBJ1-2, with 7 bases fitting TRBD1. Germline V CDR1 and CDR2: LNHDA, SQIVND (reference sequence). V lost 5 bases and J lost 4; bases outside the gene matches: 7. CDR3 length equals 14 residues.

This clone was seen only a few times. The gene calls are TRBV6-5 and TRBJ2-7; TRBD1 is a possible D gene (5 bases). This CDR3 contains 14 residues. The germline V gene encodes CDR1 MNHEY and CDR2 SVGAGI. V was cut by 5 bases and J by 2 bases, with 13 bases left in between. CDR3 nucleotide sequence: TGTGCCAGCAGTCCAAGAGACAGTACCTACGAGCAGTACTTC. Translating gives CASSPRDSTYEQYF.

This chain connects TRBV6-6 to TRBJ1-1; D is perhaps TRBD1 (5 bases). In germline, CDR1 is MNHNY, CDR2 SVGAGI (reference sequence). The CDR3 spans 18 residues. The V end was cut by 5 bases, the J end by 6 bases, with 28 bases between. The CDR3 sequence: CASSPLRWTPLSPPEAFF. DNA of the CDR3: TGTGCCAGCAGTCCTCTTCGATGGACACCTCTCTCCCCCCCTGAAGCTTTCTTT.

This rearrangement joins TRBV5-5 to TRBJ2-1, with 7 bases lining up with TRBD2. Per the germline V gene, CDR1 is SGHKS and CDR2 is YYEKEE (reference sequence). V trimming: 3 bases; J trimming: 4 bases; junction bases outside the gene matches: 10. The CDR3 length is 16 residues. The CDR3 here is CASSSAPLAPYNEQFF. DNA for the CDR3: TGTGCCAGCAGCTCTGCACCACTAGCGCCATACAATGAGCAGTTCTTC.

The V gene is TRBV6-5, the J gene TRBJ1-6; possible D gene TRBD1, 6 bases. The CDR3 contains 15 residues. CDR1 is MNHEY, CDR2 SVGAGI, per germline. The V and J ends lost 0 bases and 7 bases respectively, with 10 bases between them. The CDR3 sequence is CASSYSSRGNSPLHF. As DNA, the CDR3 is TGTGCCAGCAGTTACTCGTCCAGGGGAAATTCACCCCTCCACTTT.

The chain uses TRBV7-9 and TRBJ1-2; 9 nucleotides align to TRBD1. Germline V lookup: CDR1 SEHNR, CDR2 FQNEAQ (reference sequence). V lost 0 bases to trimming and J lost 4 bases; unmatched junction nucleotides: 6. The CDR3 extends over 16 amino acids. The CDR3 coding sequence is TGTGCCAGCAGCTTAGCGCGTGGGACAGGGACCTATGGCTACACCTTC. Amino acid sequence: CASSLARGTGTYGYTF.

The chain is built from TRBV5-1 and TRBJ1-4, with TRBD1 matching over 10 bases. V shed 5 bases, J shed 3 bases, and the junction held 4 bases outside the gene matches. CDR3 length: 15 residues. The V gene's germline CDR1 is SGHRS and CDR2 YFSETQ. The CDR3, as DNA: TGCGCCAGCAGGGTAGGGACAGGGGCTAATGAAAAACTGTTTTTT. It specifies CASRVGTGANEKLFF. Full variable domain (missing parts from reference TRBV5-1 and TRBJ1-4): KAGVTQTPRYLIKTRGQQVTLSCSPISGHRSVSWYQQTPGQGLQFLFEYFSETQRNKGNFPGRFSGRQFSNSRSEMNVSTLELGDSALYLCASRVGTGANEKLFFGSGTQLSVL.

This chain links TRBV7-2 with TRBJ2-3; D gene unclear. V was cut by 2 bases and J by 1 base, with 7 bases left in between. CDR1 is SGHTA and CDR2 is FQGNSA in the germline V gene. The CDR3 runs 14 residues. CDR3 DNA: TGTGCCAGCAGCTTATTCGGAGGCACAGATACGCAGTATTTT. This encodes CASSLFGGTDTQYF.

The genes are TRBV14 and TRBJ2-4, with 10 bases identical to TRBD2. The CDR3 runs to 17 residues. Trimming cost V 0 bases and J 7 bases; bases outside gene matches: 9. Germline CDR1 reads SGHDN; CDR2 reads FVKESK. As DNA, the CDR3 is TGTGCCAGCAGCCAAGATGGAGTAAGCGGGAGGGCTAACATTCAGTACTTC. Translated, it gives CASSQDGVSGRANIQYF.

The chain links TRBV7-8 to TRBJ2-5; 11 nucleotides align to TRBD2. V trimming: 5 bases; J trimming: 2 bases; junction bases outside the gene matches: 4. The CDR3 runs to 15 residues. The germline gives CDR1 SGHVS, CDR2 FQNEAQ. In DNA, the CDR3 is TGTGCCAGCAGCGGGACTAGCGGACATCAAGAGACCCAGTACTTC. It translates to CASSGTSGHQETQYF.

V usage is TRBV28 and J usage is TRBJ2-5; 9 nucleotides line up with TRBD1. V shed 4 bases and J 5 bases; nucleotides not matched to a gene: 11. The CDR3 loop spans 16 amino acids. Germline CDR1 is MDHEN and CDR2 is SYDVKM. CDR3 amino acids: CASSSPTGGIGETQYF. For the CDR3, the DNA is TGTGCCAGCAGTTCCCCGACAGGGGGTATCGGGGAGACCCAGTACTTC.

This rearrangement joins TRBV4-2 to TRBJ1-4; no clear D gene. The CDR3 sequence is 13 residues long. CDR1 LGHNA and CDR2 YNFKEQ come from the germline V gene. V was shortened by 0 bases and J by 8 bases, with 7 bases between the two germline ends. CDR3 DNA: TGTGCCAGCAGCCAAGATCTCGGGGAAAAACTGTTTTTT. Translated, it gives CASSQDLGEKLFF.

The rearrangement uses TRBV11-1 and TRBJ2-7; 7 bases line up with TRBD1. CDR1 and CDR2 from the germline V gene are SGHAT and FQDESV (reference sequence). The CDR3 runs to 15 residues. Trimming removed 1 base from V and 7 bases from J; junction bases left unmatched: 10. CDR3: CASSLDRQGTGEQYF. The CDR3, as DNA: TGTGCCAGCAGCTTAGATCGACAGGGTACAGGGGAGCAGTACTTC.

The rearrangement joins TRBV24-1 to TRBJ2-5, with 10 bases matching TRBD2. V dropped 3 bases and J dropped 0; count of bases not matched to a gene: 0. Germline CDR1 KGHDR, CDR2 SFDVKD. The CDR3 loop spans 15 amino acids. The DNA for the CDR3 is TGTGCCACCAGTGATCTAGCGGGAGACCAAGAGACCCAGTACTTC. This translates into CATSDLAGDQETQYF.

This rearrangement joins TRBV4-3 to TRBJ1-6; D perhaps matches TRBD1 (5 bases). V shed 1 base and J shed 8 bases, with 12 bases lying between them. Germline loops: CDR1 LGHNA, CDR2 YSLEER. The CDR3 totals 15 residues. CDR3 loop: CASSQAGRVDSPLHF. The CDR3 DNA sequence: TGCGCCAGCAGCCAAGCGGGCAGGGTGGATTCACCCCTCCACTTT.

This chain connects TRBV29-1 to TRBJ2-5, with no clear D. Deletions cut 1 base from V and 4 bases from J, with 13 bases between. Germline-derived CDR1 and CDR2 are SQVTM and ANQGSEA. The CDR3 consists of 14 residues. The CDR3 region is CSVEGRLVRETQYF. In DNA form, the CDR3 reads TGCAGCGTTGAAGGACGGCTAGTTCGAGAGACCCAGTACTTC. The full variable domain, completed using reference TRBV29-1 and TRBJ2-5, is SAVISQKPSRDICQRGTSLTIQCQVDSQVTMMFWYRQQPGQSLTLIATANQGSEATYESGFVIDKFPISRPNLTFSTLTVSNMSPEDSSIYLCSVEGRLVRETQYFGPGTRLLVL.

Comments on this clone: One end of the junction fails to match germline, which may point to a read error. V is TRBV10-1 and J is TRBJ2-3; TRBD1 matches at 9 bases. Germline V lookup: CDR1 WNHNN, CDR2 SYGVQD (reference sequence). The CDR3 runs to 13 residues. As DNA, the CDR3 is TGCGCCAGCACCCCATACTTGGGGGACAGGGTTGTATTT. The encoded protein is CASTPYLGDRVVF.

This chain uses TRBV5-1 with TRBJ2-2; the match to TRBD2 covers 11 bases. The CDR3 consists of 17 residues. After removal of 0 bases from V and 5 bases from J, the junction contained 6 bases not matched to a gene. Germline CDR1 and CDR2: SGHRS and YFSETQ. The CDR3 loop reads CASSLATSGSGTGELFF. The CDR3 DNA reads TGCGCCAGCAGCTTGGCCACTAGCGGGAGTGGGACCGGGGAGCTGTTTTTT.

The chain employs TRBV5-1 and TRBJ2-3; 9 nucleotides align to TRBD1. The CDR3 is 16 residues long. Germline V gene sequence: CDR1 SGHRS, CDR2 YFSETQ. Trimming removed 2 bases from V and 2 bases from J; junction bases left unmatched: 6. The CDR3 region is CASSLGQGLNTDTQYF. CDR3 coding DNA: TGCGCCAGCAGCTTAGGACAGGGGTTAAACACAGATACGCAGTATTTT.